Listed below are T cell receptor beta chains from one sample, sequenced in a study of shared clonotypes between healthy human individuals. TCRdb's copy holds only in-frame clones and misses some; the assay was immunoSEQ multiplex PCR. Of hundreds of thousands of clones listed, about 74% are singletons. The sequenced material came from PBMCs. The source of these receptors is a woman aged 40 to 50 in good health. Some clones in this sample may be carry-over from other donors' samples. Each CDR3 is given with its conserved first and last residue. A D gene is named only where the DNA matches it firmly.

d_call j_call v_call cdr3_aa
. TRBJ2-1 TRBV9 CASSVVGVNVAEQFF
TRBD2 TRBJ2-1 TRBV4-1 CASSQGTWLAANENDEQFF
. TRBJ1-1 TRBV4-2 CASSQGRGGLNTEAFF
TRBD2 TRBJ2-7 TRBV28 CASSLPGTTTYEQYF
TRBD2 TRBJ2-1 TRBV18 CASSLGLAGLTYNEQFF
TRBD2 TRBJ2-4 TRBV7-2 CASSLLGDYQNIQYF
TRBD2 TRBJ2-7 TRBV28 CASSTKTSGSYEQYF
TRBD2 TRBJ2-7 TRBV18 CASSLGTSGTYEQYF
. TRBJ2-7 TRBV19 CASSPRRDYEQYF
. TRBJ2-7 TRBV7-9 CASSFAEYEQYF
TRBD1 TRBJ1-1 TRBV19 CASTDTGTGHTEAFF
. TRBJ2-1 TRBV7-9 CASTLAGAGSEQFF
TRBD2 TRBJ2-7 TRBV11-2 CASSLRASGPYEQYF
TRBD2 TRBJ2-7 TRBV2 CASSPGLGSYEQYF
. TRBJ1-2 TRBV7-3 CASTTGHLYGYTF
TRBD2 TRBJ2-7 TRBV7-3 CASSLTSGYSYEQYF
. TRBJ1-4 TRBV30 CAWSVGPGVEKLFF
. TRBJ1-2 TRBV28 CASSWRGDRDGGYTF
TRBD2 TRBJ2-5 TRBV11-3 CASSLGTSGASPQETQYF
. TRBJ2-1 TRBV5-1 CASSSPGQRSSYNEQFF
. TRBJ2-7 TRBV21-1 CASSCPYRASPSGEQYF
TRBD2 TRBJ2-7 TRBV7-2 CASSYSGLAGVYEQYF
. TRBJ2-2 TRBV7-9 CASSRGGLTGELFF
. TRBJ1-1 TRBV5-6 CASSRDTTNTEAFF
TRBD1 TRBJ1-2 TRBV7-9 CANGRTGGNYGYTF
TRBD2 TRBJ2-7 TRBV29-1 CSVEDGTSGRIYEQYF
TRBD1 TRBJ2-7 TRBV5-1 CASSLPSGTEHYEQYF
TRBD1 TRBJ2-1 TRBV11-1 CASHFGDRGSNEQFF
. TRBJ2-1 TRBV28 CASSFPKYNEQFF
TRBD2 TRBJ2-7 TRBV30 CAWSTSDEQYF
. TRBJ1-4 TRBV7-2 CASSLGGGANEKLFF
TRBD1 TRBJ1-2 TRBV6-5 CASTRDRERGYTF
TRBD1 TRBJ1-3 TRBV28 CASRSDRVTGNTIYF
TRBD2 TRBJ2-5 TRBV6-6 CASSDSGSIETQYF
. TRBJ2-4 TRBV29-1 CSVTRGGKNIQYF
. TRBJ2-7 TRBV7-8 CASRGGSEQYF
. TRBJ1-1 TRBV4-3 CASSQGRGRTEAFF
. TRBJ1-2 TRBV5-6 CASSFDSEEFYGYTF
TRBD2 TRBJ2-1 TRBV19 CASSTRLAGGRNEQFF
. TRBJ2-1 TRBV18 CASSPQEYNEQFF
TRBD2 TRBJ2-1 TRBV7-8 CGVGLAGRVDEQFF
TRBD2 TRBJ2-7 TRBV5-1 CASSLGGASGSYEQYF
. TRBJ1-5 TRBV27 CASSLSGGLRNQPQHF
. TRBJ1-5 TRBV28 CATKGNQPQHF
. TRBJ2-3 TRBV2 CASSEGTPQYF
TRBD1 TRBJ2-7 TRBV5-1 CASRIETGSPYEQYF
TRBD1 TRBJ2-3 TRBV25-1 CATGTPRGPGDTQYF
. TRBJ2-7 TRBV11-2 CASSLNARDEQYF
. TRBJ2-5 TRBV10-3 CAIRNDRDHQETQYF
. . TRBV4-1 CASSQPLRGRRRVYEQYF
TRBD1 TRBJ1-1 TRBV2 CASSVDRVTEAFF
. TRBJ1-1 TRBV19 CAIPALCRGAEAFF
. TRBJ1-4 TRBV19 CASSIPGVNEKLFF
. TRBJ2-1 TRBV19 CASSIASSSYNEQFF